This entry features one TCR beta chain sequence. Antigen: not known. This sample was taken from a study of T cells after yellow fever vaccination. General study findings and limits: A faster peak, day 5 versus 15, was reached by the weaker secondary response.

MiXCR, applied by TCRdb to the 5' RACE reads, yields one record per CDR3 protein. Here the sample spans about 350,000 distinct CDR3 sequences, approximately 8% being singletons. The germline V and J ends were trimmed by 2 bases and 3 bases, with 14 bases remaining between them. The CDR3 is made up of 16 amino acids. Per germline, CDR1 MNHEY and CDR2 SVGAGI. The TCR originated in a man between 18 and 29 years old who received the YFV17D yellow fever vaccine. The starting material was PBMCs, obtained about 41 days after the first yellow fever vaccination. V and J are TRBV6-5 and TRBJ1-3; tentatively, D is TRBD1 (6 bases). The CDR3, as DNA: TGTGCCAGCAGTTACCCCACAGGGAGCAATGGAAACACCATATATTTT. Amino acid sequence: CASSYPTGSNGNTIYF.